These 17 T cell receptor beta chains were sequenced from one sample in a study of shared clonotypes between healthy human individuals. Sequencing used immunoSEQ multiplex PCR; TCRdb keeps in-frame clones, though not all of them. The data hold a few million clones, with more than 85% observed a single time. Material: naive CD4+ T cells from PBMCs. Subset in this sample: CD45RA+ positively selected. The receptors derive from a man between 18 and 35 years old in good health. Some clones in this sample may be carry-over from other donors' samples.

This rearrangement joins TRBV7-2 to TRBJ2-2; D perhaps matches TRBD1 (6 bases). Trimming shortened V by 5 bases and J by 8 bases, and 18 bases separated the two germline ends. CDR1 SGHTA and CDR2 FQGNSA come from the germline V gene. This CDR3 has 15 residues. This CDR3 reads CASSTAQGKRGELFF. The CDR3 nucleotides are TGTGCCAGCAGCACCGCGCAGGGGAAGAGGGGGGAGCTGTTTTTT.

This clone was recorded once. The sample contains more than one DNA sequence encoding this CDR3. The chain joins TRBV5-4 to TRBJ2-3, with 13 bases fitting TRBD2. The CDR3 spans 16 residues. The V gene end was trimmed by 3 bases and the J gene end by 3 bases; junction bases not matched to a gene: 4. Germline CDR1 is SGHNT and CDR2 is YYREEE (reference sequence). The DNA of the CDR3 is TGTGCCAGCAGCTCCTGGACTAGCGGGAGTACAGATACGCAGTATTTT. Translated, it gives CASSSWTSGSTDTQYF.

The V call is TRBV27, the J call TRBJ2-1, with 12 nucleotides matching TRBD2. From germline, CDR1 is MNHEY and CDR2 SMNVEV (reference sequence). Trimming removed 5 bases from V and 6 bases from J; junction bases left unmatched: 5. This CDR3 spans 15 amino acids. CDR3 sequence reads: CASSELAGGVNEQFF. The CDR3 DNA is TGTGCCAGCAGTGAACTAGCGGGAGGCGTCAATGAGCAGTTCTTC.

The CDR3 region is CASRSDRVNTEAFF. The CDR3 region has the DNA TGTGCCAGCAGGTCAGACAGGGTGAACACTGAAGCTTTCTTT. V and J are TRBV7-8 and TRBJ1-1; 7 bases line up with TRBD1. The CDR3 runs to 14 residues. CDR1 and CDR2 (germline): SGHVS, FQNEAQ. J gave up 0 bases and V 6 bases, and 4 bases lay outside the gene matches.

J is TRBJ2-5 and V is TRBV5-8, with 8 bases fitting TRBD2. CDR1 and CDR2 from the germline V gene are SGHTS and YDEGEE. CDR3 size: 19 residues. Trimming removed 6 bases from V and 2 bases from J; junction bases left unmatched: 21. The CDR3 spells CASTPPHGESSGFQETQYF. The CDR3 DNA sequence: TGTGCCAGCACACCTCCCCACGGAGAGTCTAGCGGGTTTCAAGAGACCCAGTACTTC.

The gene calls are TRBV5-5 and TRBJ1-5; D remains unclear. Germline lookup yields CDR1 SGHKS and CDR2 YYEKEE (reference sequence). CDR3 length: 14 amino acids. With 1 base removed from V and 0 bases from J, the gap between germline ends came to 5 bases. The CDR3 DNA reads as TGTGCCAGCAGCTTGCGAACTAGCAATCAGCCCCAGCATTTT. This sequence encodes CASSLRTSNQPQHF.

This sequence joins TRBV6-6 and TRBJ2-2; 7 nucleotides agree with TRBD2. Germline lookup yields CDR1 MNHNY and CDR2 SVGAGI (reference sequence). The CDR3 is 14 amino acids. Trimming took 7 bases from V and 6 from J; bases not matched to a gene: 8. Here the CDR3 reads CASKRERIAGELFF. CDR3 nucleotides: TGTGCCAGCAAGCGGGAAAGGATTGCCGGGGAGCTGTTTTTT.

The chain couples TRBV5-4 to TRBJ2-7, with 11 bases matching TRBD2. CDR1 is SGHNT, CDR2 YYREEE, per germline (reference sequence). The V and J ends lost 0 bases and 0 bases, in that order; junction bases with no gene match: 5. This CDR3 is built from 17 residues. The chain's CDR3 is CASSLDVAGGVSYEQYF. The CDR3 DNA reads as TGTGCCAGCAGCTTGGATGTAGCGGGAGGGGTCTCCTACGAGCAGTACTTC.

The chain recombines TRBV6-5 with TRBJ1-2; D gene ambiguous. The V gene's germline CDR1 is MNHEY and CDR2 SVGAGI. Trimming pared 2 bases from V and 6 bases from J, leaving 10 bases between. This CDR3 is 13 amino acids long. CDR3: CASSYEGLNGYTF. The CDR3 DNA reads TGTGCCAGCAGTTACGAAGGGCTCAATGGCTACACCTTC.

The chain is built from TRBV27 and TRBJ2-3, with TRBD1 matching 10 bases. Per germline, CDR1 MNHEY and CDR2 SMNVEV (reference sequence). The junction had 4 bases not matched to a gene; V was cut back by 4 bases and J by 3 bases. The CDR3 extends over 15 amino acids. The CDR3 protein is CASSSRGQGTDTQYF. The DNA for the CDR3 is TGTGCCAGCAGTTCAAGGGGACAGGGGACAGATACGCAGTATTTT.

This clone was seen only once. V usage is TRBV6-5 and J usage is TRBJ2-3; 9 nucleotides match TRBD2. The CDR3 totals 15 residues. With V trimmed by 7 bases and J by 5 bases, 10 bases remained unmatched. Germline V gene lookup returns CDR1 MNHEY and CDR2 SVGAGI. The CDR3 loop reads CASIGREGRVDTQYF. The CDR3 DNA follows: TGTGCCAGCATCGGGCGGGAGGGCCGGGTAGATACGCAGTATTTT.

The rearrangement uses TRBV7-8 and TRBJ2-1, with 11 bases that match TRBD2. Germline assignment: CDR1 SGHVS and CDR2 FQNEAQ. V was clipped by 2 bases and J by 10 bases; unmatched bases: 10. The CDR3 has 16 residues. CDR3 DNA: TGTGCCAGCAGCTTACCACTAGCGGGGGCGCCCTGGGAGCAGTTCTTC. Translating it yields CASSLPLAGAPWEQFF. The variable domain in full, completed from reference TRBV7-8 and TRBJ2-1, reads GAGVSQSPRYKVAKRGQDVALRCDPISGHVSLFWYQQALGQGPEFLTYFQNEAQLDKSGLPSDRFFAERPEGSVSTLKIQRTQQEDSAVYLCASSLPLAGAPWEQFFGPGTRLTVL.

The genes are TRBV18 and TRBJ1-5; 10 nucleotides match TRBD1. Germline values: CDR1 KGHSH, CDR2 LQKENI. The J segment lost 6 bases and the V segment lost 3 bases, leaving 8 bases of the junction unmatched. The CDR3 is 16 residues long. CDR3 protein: CASSPIGTGVGQPQHF. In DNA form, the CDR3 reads TGTGCCAGCTCACCTATAGGGACAGGGGTAGGTCAGCCCCAGCATTTT. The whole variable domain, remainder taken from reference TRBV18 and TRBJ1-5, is NAGVMQNPRHLVRRRGQEARLRCSPMKGHSHVYWYRQLPEEGLKFMVYLQKENIIDESGMPKERFSAEFPKEGPSILRIQQVVRGDSAAYFCASSPIGTGVGQPQHFGDGTRLSIL.

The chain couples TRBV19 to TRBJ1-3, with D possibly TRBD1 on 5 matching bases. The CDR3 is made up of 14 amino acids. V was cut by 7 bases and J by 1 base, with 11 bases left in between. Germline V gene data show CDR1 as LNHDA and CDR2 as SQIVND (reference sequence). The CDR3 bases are TGTGCCAGTAACAGCCAGGGATCTGGAAACACCATATATTTT. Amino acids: CASNSQGSGNTIYF.

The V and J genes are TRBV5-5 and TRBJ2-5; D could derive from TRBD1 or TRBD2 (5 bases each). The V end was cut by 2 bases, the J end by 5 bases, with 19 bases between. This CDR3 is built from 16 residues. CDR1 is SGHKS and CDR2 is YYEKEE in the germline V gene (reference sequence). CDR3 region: CASSFWLGTTRETQYF. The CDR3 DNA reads TGTGCCAGCAGCTTTTGGTTGGGGACCACACGGGAGACCCAGTACTTC.

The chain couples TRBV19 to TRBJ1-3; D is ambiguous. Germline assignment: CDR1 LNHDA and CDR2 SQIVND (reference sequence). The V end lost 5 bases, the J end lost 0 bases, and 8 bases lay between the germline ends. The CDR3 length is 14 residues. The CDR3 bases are TGTGCCAGTAGTTGGCAGACCTCTGGAAACACCATATATTTT. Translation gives CASSWQTSGNTIYF.

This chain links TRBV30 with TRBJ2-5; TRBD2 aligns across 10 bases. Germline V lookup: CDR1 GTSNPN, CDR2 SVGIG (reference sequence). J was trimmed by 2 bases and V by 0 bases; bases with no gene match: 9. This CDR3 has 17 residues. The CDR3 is CAWSVRRTSGTQETQYF. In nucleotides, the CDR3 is TGTGCCTGGAGTGTACGACGGACTAGCGGAACACAAGAGACCCAGTACTTC.